This T cell receptor beta chain was sequenced during a study of post-analysis software for immune sequencing data. Overall study findings and caveats: Co-batched samples clustered tightly together by F measure. About 5 TRBV segments (TRBV5-6, TRBV5-1 and TRBV20-1 among them) occurred more frequently in patients than in controls. A significant reduction in normalized Chao1 diversity was observed in multiple sclerosis patients versus controls.

About this clonotype: Its antigen is not known.

Unique molecular identifiers were built into the TCR beta cDNA libraries. Between roughly 1 and 11 million T cells gave rise to 500,000 to 600,000 cDNA molecules. TCRdb reprocessed the PCR reads via MiXCR and lists one record per CDR3 protein. This table has about 430,000 distinct CDR3 sequences, over 30% appearing once. Germline CDR1 is SGDLS and CDR2 is YYNGEE. Germline trimming cut 1 base from V and 4 bases from J; bases unmatched to any gene: 5. CDR3 length: 18 residues. The chain is built from TRBV9 and TRBJ2-6, with 13 bases that match TRBD2. The TCR originated in a girl aged 2 to 9 with multiple sclerosis. The sequenced sample was blood. This CDR3 reads CASSVFGLAGAGANVLTF. For the CDR3, the DNA is TGTGCCAGCAGCGTATTCGGACTAGCGGGAGCCGGGGCCAACGTCCTGACTTTC.